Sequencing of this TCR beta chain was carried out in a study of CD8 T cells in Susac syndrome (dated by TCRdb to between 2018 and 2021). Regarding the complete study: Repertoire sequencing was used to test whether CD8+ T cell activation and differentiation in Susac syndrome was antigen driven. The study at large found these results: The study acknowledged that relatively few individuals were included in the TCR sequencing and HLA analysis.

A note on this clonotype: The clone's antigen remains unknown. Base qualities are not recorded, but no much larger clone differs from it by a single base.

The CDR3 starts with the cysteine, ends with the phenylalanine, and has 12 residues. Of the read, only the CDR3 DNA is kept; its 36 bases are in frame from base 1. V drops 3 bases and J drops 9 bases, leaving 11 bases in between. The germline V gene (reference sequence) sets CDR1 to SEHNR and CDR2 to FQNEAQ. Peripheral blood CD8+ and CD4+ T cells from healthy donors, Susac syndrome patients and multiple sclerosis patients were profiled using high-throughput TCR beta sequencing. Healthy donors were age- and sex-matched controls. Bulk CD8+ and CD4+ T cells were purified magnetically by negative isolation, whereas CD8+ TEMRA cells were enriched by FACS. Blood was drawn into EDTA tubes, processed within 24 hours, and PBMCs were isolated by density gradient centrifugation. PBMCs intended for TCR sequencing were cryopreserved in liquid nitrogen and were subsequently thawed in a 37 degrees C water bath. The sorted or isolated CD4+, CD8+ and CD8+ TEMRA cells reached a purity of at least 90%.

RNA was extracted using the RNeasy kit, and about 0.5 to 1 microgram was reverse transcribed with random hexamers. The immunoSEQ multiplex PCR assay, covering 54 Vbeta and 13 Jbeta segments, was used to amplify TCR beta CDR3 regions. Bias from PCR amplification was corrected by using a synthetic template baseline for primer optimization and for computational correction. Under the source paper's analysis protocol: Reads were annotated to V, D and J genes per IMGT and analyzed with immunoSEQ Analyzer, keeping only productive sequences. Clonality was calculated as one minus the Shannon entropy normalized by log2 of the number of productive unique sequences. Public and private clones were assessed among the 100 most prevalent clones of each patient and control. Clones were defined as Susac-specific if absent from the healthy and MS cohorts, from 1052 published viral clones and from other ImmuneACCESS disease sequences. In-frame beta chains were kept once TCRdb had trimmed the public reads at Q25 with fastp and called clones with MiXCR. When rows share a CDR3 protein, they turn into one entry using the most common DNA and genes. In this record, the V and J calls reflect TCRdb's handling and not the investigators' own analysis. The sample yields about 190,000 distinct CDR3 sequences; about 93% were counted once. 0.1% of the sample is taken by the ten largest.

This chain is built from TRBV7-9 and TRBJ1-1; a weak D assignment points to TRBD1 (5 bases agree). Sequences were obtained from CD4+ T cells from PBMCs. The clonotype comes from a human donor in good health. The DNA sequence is TGTGCCAGCAGCTTGGACAAGGTGCAAGCTTTCTTT. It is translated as CASSLDKVQAFF.